The 31 T cell receptor beta chains below were found in one sample sequenced in a study of T cells in women clearing cervical HPV infection. Sequenced by immunoSEQ multiplex PCR; TCRdb stores in-frame clones only, minus some. This listing includes 25,000 to 30,000 clones. Sequencing was carried out using blood buffy coat. The receptors derive from a woman aged 18 to 75 with a cervical HPV16 infection that either progressed to CIN3+ or cleared (not recorded which).

Regarding this clone: With the read ending 3 residues before the CDR3 end, the germline J gene is used to fill in that end. This chain uses TRBV7-3 with TRBJ2-3, with 8 positions matching TRBD1. Germline V gene data show CDR1 as SGHTA and CDR2 as FQGTGA. CDR3 size: 18 residues. With 2 bases clipped from V and 0 bases from J, the junction kept 10 bases outside the gene matches. CDR3 DNA (partial): TGTGCCAGCAGCTTATATCCAGGGGGCGACTCTAGCACAGATACG. Its protein is CASSLYPGGDSSTDT. The full CDR3 is CASSLYPGGDSSTDTQYF.

On this clone: The read stops 3 residues short of the end of the CDR3; the missing end is completed from the germline J gene. The rearrangement uses TRBV30 and TRBJ1-4, with D possibly being TRBD1 (6 bases). The V and J ends lost 3 bases and 8 bases respectively, with 10 bases between them. The germline V gene has CDR1 GTSNPN and CDR2 SVGIG (reference sequence). This CDR3 has 12 residues. The CDR3 sequence: CAWSPDREKLFF. CDR3 DNA, as far as it was read: TGTGCCTGGAGCCCAGACAGGGAAAAA.

About this clone itself: The read is 3 residues too short to cover the CDR3 end, so that end is filled in from the germline J gene. The chain recombines TRBV14 with TRBJ1-4, with D uncertain. CDR1 is SGHDN and CDR2 is FVKESK in the germline V gene. The CDR3 is 13 residues long. Trimming cost V 2 bases and J 6 bases, with 7 bases left between them. This CDR3 is CASSQIGDEKLFF. The part of the CDR3 DNA that was read is TGTGCCAGCAGCCAAATCGGTGATGAAAAA.

The CDR3 DNA, read in part, is TGCAGTGCAAATAGCGGGGCGAGCACAGATACG. It codes for CSANSGASTDT. The complete CDR3 sequence is CSANSGASTDTQYF. The chain links TRBV20-1 to TRBJ2-3; 8 nucleotides line up with TRBD2. The CDR3 is cut off 3 residues early in the read; its end comes from the germline J gene. Germline lookup yields CDR1 DFQATT and CDR2 SNEGSKA (reference sequence). The CDR3 length is 14 residues. Losses at the gene ends were 6 bases for V and 0 bases for J; bases not matched to a gene: 5.

On this clone itself: The CDR3 extends 3 residues past the end of the read, so its final part is completed from the germline J gene. The gene calls are TRBV2 and TRBJ1-1; 8 positions agree with TRBD1. Germline CDR1 SNHLY, CDR2 FYNNEI. There are 13 residues in the CDR3. V lost 6 bases, J lost 3 bases, and 3 bases stayed unmatched. Incomplete CDR3 DNA: TGTGCCAGCAGCCCGACAGGGGACACTGAA. Its translation is CASSPTGDTE. The CDR3 in its entirety is CASSPTGDTEAFF. Full variable domain (outside the CDR3, taken from reference TRBV2 and TRBJ1-1): EPEVTQTPSHQVTQMGQEVILRCVPISNHLYFYWYRQILGQKVEFLVSFYNNEISEKSEIFDDQFSVERPDGSNFTLKIRSTKLEDSAMYFCASSPTGDTEAFFGQGTRLTVV.

CDR3 DNA, as far as it was read: TGCGCCAGCAGCTTGGACGGACAGAGCTCCTACGAG. This encodes CASSLDGQSSYE. The complete CDR3 reads CASSLDGQSSYEQYF. The V call is TRBV5-1, the J call TRBJ2-7, with a weak D call TRBD1 (6 bases). The read ends 3 residues shy of where the CDR3 ends; the end is completed using the germline J gene. V dropped 0 bases and J dropped 0 bases, with 10 bases sitting between them. Looked up from germline, CDR1 is SGHRS and CDR2 is YFSETQ. The CDR3 runs 15 residues.

For this clone: Germline is not matched at one junction end, which may reflect a read error. The read finishes 3 residues shy of the CDR3 end, and the germline J gene is used to complete it. This chain joins TRBV4-2 and TRBJ2-3; possible D gene TRBD2, 5 bases. Looked up from germline, CDR1 is LGHNA and CDR2 is YNFKEQ. This CDR3 has 15 residues. The CDR3 reads CASSQDATTRDTQYF. The covered CDR3 bases are TGCGCCAGCAGCCAAGATGCGACCACTAGGGATACG.

About this clone: Sequencing ends 3 residues short of the CDR3 end; the germline J gene provides the rest. V and J are TRBV2 and TRBJ2-4, with D maybe TRBD1 (5 bases). The germline gives CDR1 SNHLY, CDR2 FYNNEI. V was cut by 7 bases and J by 0 bases, with 16 bases left in between. The CDR3 has 16 amino acids. The CDR3 bases that were read are TGTGCCAGCACCAAGAAAGGGGAAATAGCCAAAAACATT. Its translation is CASTKKGEIAKNI. The full CDR3 is CASTKKGEIAKNIQYF.

Worth noting for this clone: The observed sequence ends 3 residues before the CDR3 terminus, with the missing tail filled in from the germline J gene. The J gene is TRBJ2-5, the V gene TRBV7-9; 8 bases line up with TRBD2. CDR1 and CDR2 (germline): SEHNR, FQNEAQ (reference sequence). J was trimmed by 5 bases and V by 8 bases; bases with no gene match: 13. This CDR3 region has 15 residues. The CDR3 DNA, read in part, is TGTGCCAGCTCCTCCAGCGGGGGCCCCGGGGAGACC. Its translation: CASSSSGGPGET. The whole CDR3 protein reads CASSSSGGPGETQYF.

Worth noting for this clone: The read comes to an end 3 residues before the CDR3 does, leaving the germline J gene to fill in the end. The chain combines TRBV20-1 with TRBJ2-7; 11 nucleotides match TRBD2. V gave up 0 bases and J gave up 2 bases; unmatched junction bases: 0. Per germline, CDR1 DFQATT and CDR2 SNEGSKA (reference sequence). The CDR3 spans 14 residues. CDR3 bases read: TGCAGTGCTAGAGAACTAGCGGGAGCCTACGAG. Translating it yields CSARELAGAYE. The entire CDR3 is CSARELAGAYEQYF.

Regarding this clone: The junction and the germline gene differ at one end; a read error may be behind it. The read halts 3 residues ahead of the CDR3 end, with the missing end drawn from the germline J gene. V is TRBV4-2 and J is TRBJ1-2; TRBD1 is a possible D gene (6 bases). The germline gives CDR1 LGHNA, CDR2 YNFKEQ. The CDR3 is 17 amino acids. Partial CDR3 DNA: TGCGCCAGCAGCCAAGTGGATGATGGCAGGGGAAGAAATGGC. It codes for CASSQVDDGRGRNG. The full CDR3 is CASSQVDDGRGRNGYTF.

CDR3: CASSPGTEYGQYF. The sequenced part of the CDR3 DNA is TGTGCCAGCTCACCAGGGACAGAATATGGT. V is TRBV18 and J is TRBJ2-4; 7 bases fit TRBD1. With the read ending 3 residues before the CDR3 end, the germline J gene is used to fill in that end. CDR3 length equals 13 residues. Per the germline V gene, CDR1 is KGHSH and CDR2 is LQKENI.

Note on this clone: The CDR3 is cut off 3 residues early in the read; its end comes from the germline J gene. This chain connects TRBV7-6 to TRBJ2-2; D possibly corresponds to TRBD2 (7 bases). The CDR3 contains 17 residues. Germline V gene sequence: CDR1 SGHVS, CDR2 FNYEAQ. V was shortened by 1 base and J by 5 bases, with 17 bases between the two germline ends. Incomplete CDR3 DNA: TGTGCCAGCAGCTTAGGTCGGGGGGCCTATAAAACCGGGGAG. It encodes CASSLGRGAYKTGE. In full, the CDR3 reads CASSLGRGAYKTGELFF.

A note on this clone: The read comes to an end 3 residues before the CDR3 does, leaving the germline J gene to fill in the end. The chain employs TRBV6-2 or TRBV6-3 and TRBJ2-5; the match to TRBD2 covers 7 bases. CDR1 is MNHEY, CDR2 SVGEGT, per germline. This CDR3 has 14 residues. J gave up 5 bases and V 7 bases, and 10 bases lay outside the gene matches. CDR3 DNA, as far as it was read: TGTGCCAGCACCCCGAGGAGGGGAGGGGAGACC. It encodes CASTPRRGGET. The entire CDR3 protein reads CASTPRRGGETQYF.

Turning to this clone: The read stops 3 residues short of the end of the CDR3; the missing end is completed from the germline J gene. This chain uses TRBV7-2 with TRBJ2-4, with 7 bases fitting TRBD1. The CDR3 is 15 amino acids. Germline values: CDR1 SGHTA, CDR2 FQGNSA. Here the CDR3 reads CASSLTTGVIYGQYF. The sequenced CDR3 bases are TGTGCCAGCAGCCTAACTACAGGGGTAATTTATGGT.

Partial CDR3 DNA: TGCAGTGCTAGAGCCTCATCCGGACAGGGGGCTTGGAATTCACCC. Translation gives CSARASSGQGAWNSP. The whole CDR3 sequence reads CSARASSGQGAWNSPLHF. The chain has TRBV20-1 and TRBJ1-6; TRBD1 agrees at 11 bases. Sequencing ends 3 residues short of the CDR3 end; the germline J gene provides the rest. The CDR3 runs 18 residues. V gave up 1 base and J gave up 7 bases; unmatched junction bases: 12. CDR1 is DFQATT, CDR2 SNEGSKA, per germline (reference sequence).

A remark on this clone: The read halts 3 residues ahead of the CDR3 end, with the missing end drawn from the germline J gene. The chain couples TRBV2 to TRBJ2-2; weak D call: TRBD1 (5 bases). The germline gives CDR1 SNHLY, CDR2 FYNNEI. CDR3 length equals 14 residues. CDR3 amino acids: CASSEVGATSPLFF. The part of the CDR3 DNA that was read is TGTGCCAGCAGTGAGGTAGGGGCTACTTCACCG. The variable domain in full, with the rest retrieved from reference TRBV2 and TRBJ2-2, is EPEVTQTPSHQVTQMGQEVILRCVPISNHLYFYWYRQILGQKVEFLVSFYNNEISEKSEIFDDQFSVERPDGSNFTLKIRSTKLEDSAMYFCASSEVGATSPLFFGEGSRLTVL.

Remarks on this clone: The read ends 3 residues before the CDR3 terminus; that terminus is restored from the germline J gene. The chain has TRBV7-3 and TRBJ1-1, with 9 nucleotides matching TRBD1. This CDR3 spans 14 amino acids. CDR1 SGHTA and CDR2 FQGTGA come from the germline V gene. Germline trimming cut 4 bases from V and 3 bases from J; bases unmatched to any gene: 3. CDR3 DNA (partial): TGTGCCAGCAGCTATGGGACAGGGCACACTGAA. Its protein is CASSYGTGHTE. The full CDR3 protein is CASSYGTGHTEAFF.

Notes on this clone: Sequencing ends 3 residues short of the CDR3 end; the germline J gene provides the rest. The V gene is TRBV20-1, the J gene TRBJ1-1, with a possible D match to TRBD1 (6 bases). Germline lookup yields CDR1 DFQATT and CDR2 SNEGSKA (reference sequence). The CDR3 has 14 amino acids. Trimming removed 6 bases from V and 0 bases from J, with 14 bases in between. CDR3 DNA, as far as it was read: TGCAGTGCGCCCGGGACACTCATGAACACTGAA. It yields the protein CSAPGTLMNTE. The entire CDR3 is CSAPGTLMNTEAFF.

Here the CDR3 reads CSARGRGWTEAFF. Incomplete CDR3 DNA: TGCAGTGCTAGGGGCAGGGGTTGGACTGAA. V usage is TRBV20-1 and J usage is TRBJ1-1; perhaps TRBD1 as D (6 bases). The missing CDR3 end, 3 residues past where the read stops, is filled in from the germline J gene. The CDR3 spans 13 residues. The germline CDR1 and CDR2 sequences are DFQATT and SNEGSKA (reference sequence). V lost 3 bases to trimming and J lost 5 bases, with 13 bases between them.

In the case of this clone: The CDR3 end is not reached by the read, which stops 3 residues before it; the germline J gene fills it in. The chain carries TRBV20-1 and TRBJ2-1; tentative D call: TRBD2 (6 bases). The CDR3 totals 13 residues. Trimming shortened V by 3 bases and J by 7 bases, and 13 bases separated the two germline ends. The V gene's germline CDR1 is DFQATT and CDR2 SNEGSKA (reference sequence). The CDR3: CSASPTGLNEQFF. The CDR3 DNA, read in part, is TGCAGTGCTAGTCCGACGGGACTTAATGAG.

For this clone: The read terminates 3 residues ahead of where the CDR3 ends, so the germline J gene completes it. V usage is TRBV5-6 and J usage is TRBJ2-7, with a tentative D call TRBD2 (7 bases). Germline CDR1 SGHDT, CDR2 YYEEEE. The CDR3 loop spans 14 amino acids. The V and J ends lost 3 bases and 3 bases respectively, with 13 bases between them. The CDR3 sequence: CASSWRGGVYEQYF. The sequenced part of the CDR3 DNA is TGTGCCAGCAGCTGGAGGGGGGGCGTCTACGAG.

Comment on this clone: With the read ending 3 residues before the CDR3 end, the germline J gene is used to fill in that end. The rearrangement links TRBV7-2 to TRBJ2-3; D is unresolved. Germline V gene data show CDR1 as SGHTA and CDR2 as FQGNSA. The CDR3 spans 16 residues. CDR3 protein: CASSLARVRSSETQYF. CDR3 DNA (partial): TGTGCCAGCAGCTTAGCAAGGGTTCGGTCTTCGGAGACG.

Concerning this clone: The read stops 3 residues short of the end of the CDR3; the missing end is completed from the germline J gene. The chain joins TRBV19 to TRBJ2-7; possibly TRBD1 or TRBD2 for D (6 bases each). Germline V gene sequence: CDR1 LNHDA, CDR2 SQIVND (reference sequence). The CDR3 is 15 residues long. Trimming shortened V by 1 base and J by 2 bases, and 12 bases separated the two germline ends. CDR3 bases read: TGTGCCAGTAGTATAGTGCAGGGGAGGACCTACGAG. Translated: CASSIVQGRTYE. The entire CDR3 protein is CASSIVQGRTYEQYF.

A word on this clone: The read ends 3 residues before the CDR3 terminus; that terminus is restored from the germline J gene. The chain has TRBV7-9 and TRBJ1-2; D unclear. V shed 5 bases and J shed 4 bases, with 11 bases lying between them. Germline assignment: CDR1 SEHNR and CDR2 FQNEAQ (reference sequence). The CDR3 loop spans 13 amino acids. The sequenced part of the CDR3 DNA is TGTGCCAGCAGCCCAACGGTTTTCTATGGC. It encodes CASSPTVFYG. The whole CDR3 sequence is CASSPTVFYGYTF. Full variable domain (outside the CDR3, taken from reference TRBV7-9 and TRBJ1-2): DTGVSQNPRHKITKRGQNVTFRCDPISEHNRLYWYRQTLGQGPEFLTYFQNEAQLEKSRLLSDRFSAERPKGSFSTLEIQRTEQGDSAMYLCASSPTVFYGYTFGSGTRLTVV.

On this clone itself: The read gets to within 3 residues of the CDR3 end, and the germline J gene fills in the rest. The chain is built from TRBV6-2 or TRBV6-3 and TRBJ1-1; 7 nucleotides line up with TRBD1. V shed 6 bases, J shed 1 base, and the junction held 5 bases outside the gene matches. There are 14 residues in the CDR3. Germline V gene data show CDR1 as MNHEY and CDR2 as SVGEGT. The CDR3 loop reads CASRTGQRNTEAFF. The CDR3 DNA, read in part, is TGTGCCAGCAGGACGGGACAGAGGAACACTGAA.

A note on this clone: The read ends 3 residues early relative to the CDR3; the germline J gene fills the gap. J is TRBJ1-4 and V is TRBV19; tentative D call: TRBD1 (6 bases). This CDR3 is built from 17 residues. The germline V gene encodes CDR1 LNHDA and CDR2 SQIVND (reference sequence). This CDR3 is CASSIVGGPNGANVLFF. CDR3 DNA, as far as it was read: TGTGCCAGTAGTATAGTCGGGGGGCCTAATGGGGCCAACGTA.

Regarding this clone: Sequencing ends 3 residues short of the CDR3 end; the germline J gene provides the rest. J is TRBJ2-4 and V is TRBV7-2, with D tentatively TRBD1 (6 bases). The V gene's germline CDR1 is SGHTA and CDR2 FQGNSA. The CDR3 spans 15 residues. The part of the CDR3 DNA that was read is TGTGCCAGCAACTTGGAAGGGGGTAATGACTATGGT. Translating it yields CASNLEGGNDYG. From start to end, the CDR3 is CASNLEGGNDYGQYF.

A note on this clone: The read terminates 3 residues before the CDR3 end, so the remaining end is supplied by the germline J gene. The chain employs TRBV27 and TRBJ2-1, with 15 bases matching TRBD2. Germline trimming cut 4 bases from V and 5 bases from J; bases unmatched to any gene: 6. The CDR3 is 17 residues long. Germline assignment: CDR1 MNHEY and CDR2 SMNVEV (reference sequence). The part of the CDR3 DNA that was read is TGTGCCAGCAGTTCAGGACTAGCGGGAGGGTTACACAATGAG. Translation: CASSSGLAGGLHNE. The full CDR3 sequence reads CASSSGLAGGLHNEQFF.

About this clone: The read stops 3 residues short of the end of the CDR3; the missing end is completed from the germline J gene. V is TRBV20-1 and J is TRBJ1-4; weak D call: TRBD1 (6 bases). The germline CDR1 and CDR2 sequences are DFQATT and SNEGSKA (reference sequence). CDR3 size: 16 residues. CDR3 region: CSVTSGADYYNSPLFF. The CDR3 bases that were read are TGCAGTGTCACATCAGGGGCAGATTACTATAATTCACCA.

Details on this clone: Read data end 3 residues before the CDR3 end; the end is taken from the germline J gene. The chain links TRBV30 to TRBJ1-6; no clear D gene. Germline V gene sequence: CDR1 GTSNPN, CDR2 SVGIG (reference sequence). This CDR3 spans 11 amino acids. The CDR3 spells CAWSSTSSLHF. CDR3 DNA (partial): TGTGCCTGGAGTTCCACAAGTTCC. Supplemented by reference TRBV30 and TRBJ1-6, the full variable domain reads SQTIHQWPATLVQPVGSPLSLECTVEGTSNPNLYWYRQAAGRGLQLLFYSVGIGQISSEVPQNLSASRPQDRQFILSSKKLLLSDSGFYLCAWSSTSSLHFGNGTRLTVT.